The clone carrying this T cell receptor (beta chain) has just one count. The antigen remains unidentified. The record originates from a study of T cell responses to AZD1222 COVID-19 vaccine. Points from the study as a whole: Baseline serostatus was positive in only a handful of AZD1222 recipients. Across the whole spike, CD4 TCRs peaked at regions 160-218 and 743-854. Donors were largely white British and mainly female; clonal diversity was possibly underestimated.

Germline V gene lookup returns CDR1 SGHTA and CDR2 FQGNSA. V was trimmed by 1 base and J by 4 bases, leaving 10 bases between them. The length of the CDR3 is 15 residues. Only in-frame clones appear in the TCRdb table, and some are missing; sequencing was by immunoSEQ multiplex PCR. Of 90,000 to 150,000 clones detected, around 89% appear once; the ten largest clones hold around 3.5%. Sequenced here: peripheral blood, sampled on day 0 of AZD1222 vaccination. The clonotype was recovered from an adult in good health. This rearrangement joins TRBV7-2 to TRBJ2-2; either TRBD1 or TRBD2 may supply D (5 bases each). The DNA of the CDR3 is TGTGCCAGCAGCTTAGACGGGGCCCGCACCGGGGAGCTGTTTTTT. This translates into CASSLDGARTGELFF.